The 12 T cell receptor beta chains listed next were all sequenced from one sample in a study of blood T cell repertoires in COVID-19. Using immunoSEQ multiplex PCR, the repertoire was profiled, and TCRdb retains in-frame clones only, with some absent. The data hold a few hundred thousand clones, with approximately 90% observed a single time. The sample taken for sequencing was peripheral blood. These receptor sequences come from a man younger than 30 with COVID-19, enrolled during active disease.

CDR3 DNA sequence: TGTGCCAGCAGCTTTTCGCGGGCTTCCTACGAGCAGTACTTC. It specifies CASSFSRASYEQYF. The chain uses TRBV7-9 and TRBJ2-7; tentatively, D is TRBD2 (5 bases). Trimming removed 3 bases from V and 1 base from J, with 10 bases in between. CDR3 size: 14 residues. The V gene's germline CDR1 is SEHNR and CDR2 FQNEAQ (reference sequence).

This chain joins TRBV11-2 and TRBJ2-2; 9 bases agree with TRBD2. CDR1 and CDR2 from the germline V gene are SGHAT and FQNNGV. Trimming took 2 bases from V and 3 from J; bases not matched to a gene: 1. The CDR3 has 15 amino acids. CDR3 sequence (DNA): TGTGCCAGCAGCTTAAGCGGGGGGTACACCGGGGAGCTGTTTTTT. It is translated as CASSLSGGYTGELFF.

This clone is a singleton in its sample. The chain carries TRBV29-1 and TRBJ2-2; D might be TRBD2 (6 bases). CDR1 and CDR2 from the germline V gene are SQVTM and ANQGSEA. The CDR3 is 14 amino acids. CDR3 residues: CSTRGLLNTGELFF. Here the CDR3 DNA reads TGCAGTACCCGGGGACTTTTGAACACCGGGGAGCTGTTTTTT.

For this clone: A junction end diverges from the germline sequence, so it may reflect a read error. The rearrangement uses TRBV28 and TRBJ2-6, with 11 bases aligning to TRBD1. CDR3 length: 19 amino acids. The germline V gene has CDR1 MDHEN and CDR2 SYDVKM. CDR3 nucleotides: TGTGCCAGCAGTTTTGGTTTGGGACAGGGGGTGTCTGGGGCCAACGTCCTGATTTTC. Protein: CASSFGLGQGVSGANVLIF.

The genes are TRBV6-5 and TRBJ2-7; maybe TRBD1 (6 bases). With 6 bases removed from V and 3 bases from J, the gap between germline ends came to 9 bases. Germline CDR1 and CDR2: MNHEY and SVGAGI. CDR3 size: 12 residues. Written as DNA, the CDR3 is TGTGCCAGCAGCGTGGACAGCTACGAGCAGTACTTC. Its translation: CASSVDSYEQYF.

This chain connects TRBV27 to TRBJ2-7; the match to TRBD2 covers 8 bases. The CDR3 extends over 17 amino acids. After removal of 5 bases from V and 3 bases from J, the junction contained 15 bases not matched to a gene. The germline V gene encodes CDR1 MNHEY and CDR2 SMNVEV (reference sequence). The CDR3 loop is CASSPVPPGLGNYEQYF. In DNA form, the CDR3 reads TGTGCCAGCAGTCCAGTTCCCCCGGGACTAGGAAACTACGAGCAGTACTTC.

This clone was seen only once. The chain links TRBV5-4 to TRBJ1-1, with TRBD1 matching 8 bases. Looked up from germline, CDR1 is SGHNT and CDR2 is YYREEE (reference sequence). This CDR3 has 13 residues. Losses at the gene ends were 1 base for V and 10 bases for J; bases not matched to a gene: 6. CDR3 amino acids: CASSLPTGVGAFF. CDR3 nucleotide sequence: TGTGCCAGCAGCTTGCCGACAGGGGTTGGAGCTTTCTTT.

This chain joins TRBV5-1 and TRBJ1-4; the match to TRBD1 covers 9 bases. The junction had 16 bases not matched to a gene; V was cut back by 7 bases and J by 6 bases. This CDR3 comprises 17 residues. Germline CDR1 reads SGHRS; CDR2 reads YFSETQ. CDR3 coding DNA: TGCGCCAGCCAGCTTAGGGACAGGGCTGTTGCTCATGAAAAACTGTTTTTT. It is translated as CASQLRDRAVAHEKLFF. The full variable domain, its missing parts supplied by reference TRBV5-1 and TRBJ1-4, is KAGVTQTPRYLIKTRGQQVTLSCSPISGHRSVSWYQQTPGQGLQFLFEYFSETQRNKGNFPGRFSGRQFSNSRSEMNVSTLELGDSALYLCASQLRDRAVAHEKLFFGSGTQLSVL.

The J gene is TRBJ1-4, the V gene TRBV5-1, with 8 positions matching TRBD1. Germline CDR1 SGHRS, CDR2 YFSETQ. The trim removed 3 bases at V and 3 bases at J, leaving 13 bases unmatched. The CDR3 is 18 residues long. DNA of the CDR3: TGCGCCAGCAGCTCTAGACAGGGGTTGCCGGGAGCTAATGAAAAACTGTTTTTT. Translated: CASSSRQGLPGANEKLFF.

V usage is TRBV7-9 and J usage is TRBJ2-2; 8 bases are shared with TRBD2. The CDR3 loop spans 14 amino acids. J gave up 3 bases and V 11 bases, and 8 bases lay outside the gene matches. Germline CDR1 SEHNR, CDR2 FQNEAQ (reference sequence). This CDR3 reads CAARAGGHTGELFF. The DNA of the CDR3 is TGTGCCGCTCGCGCGGGGGGTCACACCGGGGAGCTGTTTTTT.

The chain is built from TRBV3-1 (or the pseudogene TRBV3-2) and TRBJ2-7; 7 bases are shared with TRBD1. The germline CDR1 and CDR2 sequences are LGHDT and YNNKEL (reference sequence). CDR3 size: 15 residues. Trimming removed 8 bases from V and 1 base from J; junction bases left unmatched: 11. Here the CDR3 DNA reads TGTGCCAGCGAAAACCGGGACAGCGGTTCCTACGAGCAGTACTTC. Translation: CASENRDSGSYEQYF.

The chain is built from TRBV19 and TRBJ1-1, with 7 bases lining up with TRBD1. Germline V gene sequence: CDR1 LNHDA, CDR2 SQIVND (reference sequence). V lost 6 bases and J lost 4; bases outside the gene matches: 5. This CDR3 comprises 13 residues. For the CDR3, the DNA is TGTGCCAGTAGGGAGACAGGGATCACTGAAGCTTTCTTT. Translation: CASRETGITEAFF.